The 21 T cell receptor beta chains in this list originate from one sample, sequenced in a study of vaccination effects on CD4 cells after COVID-19. These receptors have no identified antigens. Pools of viral peptides were used by the ViraFEST assay to expand antigen-specific CD4+ T cells ahead of sequencing. The culture ran for around nine days, and then CD4+ T cells were isolated. None of these healthy vaccinees had been infected with SARS-CoV-2 before vaccination. The table came from immunoSEQ multiplex PCR; TCRdb's copy has only in-frame clones and leaves some out. Among tens of thousands of clones listed, about three fifths were seen once. Material: CD4+ T cells from PBMCs cultured with HCoV-OC43 spike peptides, obtained before COVID-19 vaccination. Subset denoted: HCoV-OC43 spike overlapping peptide pool stimulation. All receptors derive from a human donor who received a COVID-19 vaccine.

This chain uses TRBV14 with TRBJ2-1; no definite D call. V lost 7 bases to trimming and J lost 5 bases, with 18 bases between them. The CDR3 has 15 residues. In germline, CDR1 is SGHDN, CDR2 FVKESK. CDR3 nucleotides: TGTGCCAGCAACTCCCTAGTAGGGTGGGACAATGAGCAGTTCTTC. Translation: CASNSLVGWDNEQFF.

The chain employs TRBV2 and TRBJ2-4, with D possibly TRBD1 on 5 matching bases. CDR1 and CDR2 from the germline V gene are SNHLY and FYNNEI. The CDR3 is made up of 13 amino acids. Trimming shortened V by 7 bases and J by 4 bases, and 11 bases separated the two germline ends. Written as DNA, the CDR3 is TGTGCCAGCATCCCCAGGGATAAAAACATTCAGTACTTC. Residues: CASIPRDKNIQYF.

This clone appeared a few times. The chain is built from TRBV2 and TRBJ2-5; maybe TRBD2 (7 bases). Germline assignment: CDR1 SNHLY and CDR2 FYNNEI. The CDR3 is made up of 15 amino acids. The V end lost 5 bases, the J end lost 1 base, and 14 bases lay between the germline ends. The CDR3 coding sequence is TGTGCCAGCAGTCCGTGGGGGGGGCTCCAAGAGACCCAGTACTTC. The encoded protein is CASSPWGGLQETQYF. Together with reference TRBV2 and TRBJ2-5, the CDR3 gives the full variable domain: EPEVTQTPSHQVTQMGQEVILRCVPISNHLYFYWYRQILGQKVEFLVSFYNNEISEKSEIFDDQFSVERPDGSNFTLKIRSTKLEDSAMYFCASSPWGGLQETQYFGPGTRLLVL.

This chain connects TRBV6-1 to TRBJ2-5, with D unclear. The germline CDR1 and CDR2 sequences are MNHNS and SASEGT. CDR3 length: 16 amino acids. Trimming took off 4 bases at V and 3 bases at J, with 18 bases between the two ends. CDR3 DNA sequence: TGTGCCAGCAGTGTGGATGCCCCCCTCCTCAAAGAGACCCAGTACTTC. Residues: CASSVDAPLLKETQYF.

V is TRBV12-5 and J is TRBJ1-2; a possible D gene is TRBD1 (6 bases). The germline gives CDR1 LGHNT, CDR2 FRNRAP. The length of the CDR3 is 17 residues. The V end lost 4 bases, the J end lost 4 bases, and 22 bases lay between the germline ends. Written as DNA, the CDR3 is TGTGCTAGTGGTTCCTACTACCCAGGACAGAGGAGCTATGGCTACACCTTC. Translation gives CASGSYYPGQRSYGYTF.

This clone was seen a handful of times. This chain connects TRBV9 to TRBJ1-1; D is undetermined. Per germline, CDR1 SGDLS and CDR2 YYNGEE. The CDR3 length is 12 residues. Trimming shortened V by 2 bases and J by 10 bases, and 12 bases separated the two germline ends. The CDR3 DNA follows: TGTGCCAGCAGCGTGAGAGGATTGCGAGCTTTCTTT. It encodes CASSVRGLRAFF.

This clone was detected only a few times. The rearrangement joins TRBV11-2 to TRBJ2-7; 8 bases map to TRBD2. Germline V gene sequence: CDR1 SGHAT, CDR2 FQNNGV. V gave up 6 bases and J gave up 6 bases; unmatched junction bases: 10. The CDR3 runs to 14 residues. CDR3 nucleotides: TGTGCCAGCAGTACCTTTAGCGGGGCTCTCGAGCAGTACTTC. As protein: CASSTFSGALEQYF.

The gene calls are TRBV2 and TRBJ2-7; the match to TRBD1 covers 8 bases. After removal of 6 bases from V and 4 bases from J, the junction contained 8 bases not matched to a gene. This CDR3 has 14 residues. Germline V gene sequence: CDR1 SNHLY, CDR2 FYNNEI. CDR3 in DNA: TGTGCCAGCAGGGGGGTCGGACAGGGTTACGAGCAGTACTTC. Amino acids: CASRGVGQGYEQYF.

V is TRBV7-8 and J is TRBJ2-7; tentative D call: TRBD1 (5 bases). The CDR3 contains 14 residues. Germline V lookup: CDR1 SGHVS, CDR2 FQNEAQ. V shed 3 bases and J shed 3 bases, with 12 bases lying between them. The CDR3 DNA sequence: TGTGCCAGCAGCTTCGGCCGACAGAACTACGAGCAGTACTTC. Translated, it gives CASSFGRQNYEQYF.

This chain uses TRBV4-1 with TRBJ2-5, with D perhaps given as TRBD1 or TRBD2 (6 bases each). Deletions cut 0 bases from V and 6 bases from J, with 26 bases between. This CDR3 has 19 amino acids. Per the germline V gene, CDR1 is MGHRA and CDR2 is YSYEKL. CDR3 amino acids: CASSQEGGIGGEEKKTQYF. The CDR3 coding sequence is TGCGCCAGCAGCCAAGAAGGGGGGATAGGAGGGGAGGAGAAGAAGACCCAGTACTTC.

This chain uses TRBV6-5 with TRBJ2-7; TRBD2 matches 10 bases. V shed 6 bases and J 1 base; nucleotides not matched to a gene: 3. This CDR3 spans 14 amino acids. The germline V gene has CDR1 MNHEY and CDR2 SVGAGI. CDR3 region: CASSSSGSSYEQYF. The CDR3, as DNA: TGTGCCAGCAGCTCTAGCGGGAGTTCCTACGAGCAGTACTTC.

This rearrangement joins TRBV9 to TRBJ2-5; tentatively, D is TRBD1 (5 bases). From germline, CDR1 is SGDLS and CDR2 YYNGEE. Trimming stripped 0 bases from V and 0 bases from J, with 6 bases between. The CDR3 totals 14 residues. CDR3 coding DNA: TGTGCCAGCAGCGTAGGACAGTACCAAGAGACCCAGTACTTC. This codes for CASSVGQYQETQYF.

The V gene is TRBV5-1, the J gene TRBJ2-1; tentative D call: TRBD2 (5 bases). The V and J ends lost 4 bases and 10 bases respectively, with 15 bases between them. The CDR3 has 13 residues. From germline, CDR1 is SGHRS and CDR2 YFSETQ. The CDR3: CASSPNEGGEQFF. The CDR3 DNA reads as TGCGCCAGCAGCCCGAATGAGGGTGGCGAGCAGTTCTTC.

The chain links TRBV18 to TRBJ2-5; 8 bases are shared with TRBD2. Germline loops: CDR1 KGHSH, CDR2 LQKENI. With 3 bases clipped from V and 5 bases from J, the junction kept 11 bases outside the gene matches. This CDR3 comprises 16 residues. The CDR3 spells CASSPPGLGGYETQYF. The CDR3 DNA is TGTGCCAGCTCACCGCCGGGACTAGGAGGGTACGAGACCCAGTACTTC.

The gene calls are TRBV2 and TRBJ1-5, with 8 bases fitting TRBD1. V shed 6 bases, J shed 2 bases, and the junction held 9 bases outside the gene matches. CDR1 is SNHLY and CDR2 is FYNNEI in the germline V gene. The CDR3 has 16 residues. CDR3 in amino acids: CASRERTGWGNQPQHF. CDR3 sequence (DNA): TGTGCCAGCAGAGAGAGGACAGGGTGGGGCAATCAGCCCCAGCATTTT. The full variable domain, completed using reference TRBV2 and TRBJ1-5, is EPEVTQTPSHQVTQMGQEVILRCVPISNHLYFYWYRQILGQKVEFLVSFYNNEISEKSEIFDDQFSVERPDGSNFTLKIRSTKLEDSAMYFCASRERTGWGNQPQHFGDGTRLSIL.

This chain links TRBV29-1 with TRBJ2-7; D might be TRBD1 (6 bases). Looked up from germline, CDR1 is SQVTM and CDR2 is ANQGSEA. The germline V and J ends were trimmed by 7 bases and 6 bases, with 25 bases remaining between them. The length of the CDR3 is 15 residues. CDR3 protein: CSASQGGPSQGEQYF. The CDR3 bases are TGCAGCGCCTCCCAAGGGGGTCCCTCCCAGGGCGAGCAGTACTTC.

This clone is a singleton in its sample. The rearrangement links TRBV12-2 to TRBJ2-1. TRBV12-2 is flagged as a pseudogene. The CDR3 runs to 22 residues. CDR3 sequence (DNA): TGTGCAGGGAGCGACAGGCTCCCGGCAAGGGGTAGCGGTCAAGGAACGTACAATGAGCAGTTCTTC. Its protein product is CAGSDRLPARGSGQGTYNEQFF.

V usage is TRBV5-1 and J usage is TRBJ2-3, with 7 bases that match TRBD1. The CDR3 has 14 residues. The germline V gene encodes CDR1 SGHRS and CDR2 YFSETQ. V shed 4 bases, J shed 1 base, and the junction held 3 bases outside the gene matches. The CDR3 loop is CASSRDRGTDTQYF. The DNA of the CDR3 is TGCGCCAGCAGCAGGGACAGAGGCACAGATACGCAGTATTTT.

The chain joins TRBV30 to TRBJ1-1; perhaps TRBD1 as D (5 bases). CDR3 length: 15 residues. Trimming removed 0 bases at V and 1 base at J, with 12 bases between. Germline V gene sequence: CDR1 GTSNPN, CDR2 SVGIG (reference sequence). The CDR3 DNA reads TGTGCCTGGAGTGTACGGCGACAGACGAACACTGAAGCTTTCTTT. It codes for CAWSVRRQTNTEAFF.

The chain employs TRBV29-1 and TRBJ1-1; tentatively, D is TRBD1 (5 bases). Germline-derived CDR1 and CDR2 are SQVTM and ANQGSEA. The CDR3 runs to 13 residues. V was cut by 2 bases and J by 0 bases, with 7 bases left in between. The DNA for the CDR3 is TGCAGCGTTGAACGGGGGATGAACACTGAAGCTTTCTTT. This encodes CSVERGMNTEAFF.

The V call is TRBV19, the J call TRBJ1-5; D remains ambiguous. Trimming shortened V by 5 bases and J by 6 bases, and 11 bases separated the two germline ends. This CDR3 contains 13 residues. In germline, CDR1 is LNHDA, CDR2 SQIVND (reference sequence). For the CDR3, the DNA is TGTGCCAGTAGTCCCCCGGGGATTCAGCCCCAGCATTTT. Translation: CASSPPGIQPQHF.